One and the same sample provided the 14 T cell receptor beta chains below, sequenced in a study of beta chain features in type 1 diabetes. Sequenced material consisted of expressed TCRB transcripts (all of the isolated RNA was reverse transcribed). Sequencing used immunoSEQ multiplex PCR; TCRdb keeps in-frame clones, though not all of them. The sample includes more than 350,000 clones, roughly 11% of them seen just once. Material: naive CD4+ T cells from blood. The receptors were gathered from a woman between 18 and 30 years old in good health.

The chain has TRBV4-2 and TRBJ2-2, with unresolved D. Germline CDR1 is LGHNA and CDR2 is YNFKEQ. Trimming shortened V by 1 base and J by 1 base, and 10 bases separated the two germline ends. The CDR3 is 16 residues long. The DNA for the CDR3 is TGTGCCAGCAGCCAAGTAATCCAGTTGAACACCGGGGAGCTGTTTTTT. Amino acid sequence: CASSQVIQLNTGELFF.

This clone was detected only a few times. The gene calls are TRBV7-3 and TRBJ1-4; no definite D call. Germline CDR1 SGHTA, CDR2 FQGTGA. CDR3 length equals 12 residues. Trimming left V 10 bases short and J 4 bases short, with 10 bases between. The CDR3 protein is CANSGSNEKLFF. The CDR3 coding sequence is TGTGCCAATTCTGGGAGTAATGAAAAACTGTTTTTT. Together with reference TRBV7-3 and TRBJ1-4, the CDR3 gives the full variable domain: GAGVSQTPSNKVTEKGKYVELRCDPISGHTALYWYRQSLGQGPEFLIYFQGTGAADDSGLPNDRFFAVRPEGSVSTLKIQRTERGDSAVYLCANSGSNEKLFFGSGTQLSVL.

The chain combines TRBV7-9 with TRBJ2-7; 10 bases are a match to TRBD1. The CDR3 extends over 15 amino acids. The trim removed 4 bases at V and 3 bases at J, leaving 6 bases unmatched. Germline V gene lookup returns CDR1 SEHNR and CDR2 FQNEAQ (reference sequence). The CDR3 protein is CASSSRQGALYEQYF. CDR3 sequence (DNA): TGTGCCAGCAGCTCGCGACAGGGGGCTCTCTACGAGCAGTACTTC.

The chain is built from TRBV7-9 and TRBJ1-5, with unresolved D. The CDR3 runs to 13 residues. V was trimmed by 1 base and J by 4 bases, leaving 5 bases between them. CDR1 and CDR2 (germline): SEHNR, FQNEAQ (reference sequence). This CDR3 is CASSLGENQPQHF. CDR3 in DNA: TGTGCCAGCAGCTTAGGGGAAAATCAGCCCCAGCATTTT.

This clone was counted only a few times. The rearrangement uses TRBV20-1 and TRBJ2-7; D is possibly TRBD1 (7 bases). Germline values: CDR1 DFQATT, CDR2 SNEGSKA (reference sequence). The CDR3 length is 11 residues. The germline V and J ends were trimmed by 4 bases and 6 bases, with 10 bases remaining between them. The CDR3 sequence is CSANRGGEQYV. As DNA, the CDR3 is TGCAGTGCTAACAGGGGAGGCGAGCAGTACGTC.

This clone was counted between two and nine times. The chain's CDR3 is CASSYHRGREEKLFF. CDR3 coding DNA: TGTGCCAGCAGTTACCACAGGGGTCGGGAAGAAAAACTGTTTTTT. The chain links TRBV6-5 to TRBJ1-4; 7 bases line up with TRBD1. CDR1 MNHEY and CDR2 SVGAGI come from the germline V gene. This CDR3 spans 15 amino acids. Trimming cost V 2 bases and J 8 bases; bases outside gene matches: 8.

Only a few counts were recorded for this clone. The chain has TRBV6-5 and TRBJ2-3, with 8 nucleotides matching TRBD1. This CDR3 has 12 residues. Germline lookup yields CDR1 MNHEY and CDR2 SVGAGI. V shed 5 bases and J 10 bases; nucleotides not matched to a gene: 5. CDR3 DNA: TGTGCCAGCAGTACCGGACAGGGTTCGCAGTATTTT. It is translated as CASSTGQGSQYF.

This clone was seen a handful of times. This CDR3 reads CASSVGQVNEQFF. The DNA for the CDR3 is TGTGCCAGCAGTGTCGGGCAGGTCAATGAGCAGTTCTTC. The chain links TRBV2 to TRBJ2-1, with D hard to call. Per germline, CDR1 SNHLY and CDR2 FYNNEI. Trimming cost V 4 bases and J 6 bases, with 10 bases left between them. This CDR3 has 13 amino acids. The variable domain in full, completed from reference TRBV2 and TRBJ2-1, reads EPEVTQTPSHQVTQMGQEVILRCVPISNHLYFYWYRQILGQKVEFLVSFYNNEISEKSEIFDDQFSVERPDGSNFTLKIRSTKLEDSAMYFCASSVGQVNEQFFGPGTRLTVL.

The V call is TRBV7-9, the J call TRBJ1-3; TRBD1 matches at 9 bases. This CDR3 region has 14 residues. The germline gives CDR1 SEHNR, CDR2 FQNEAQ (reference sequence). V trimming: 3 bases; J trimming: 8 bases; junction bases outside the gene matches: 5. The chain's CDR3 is CASSFGTGIDTIYF. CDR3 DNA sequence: TGTGCCAGCAGCTTCGGGACAGGGATAGACACCATATATTTT. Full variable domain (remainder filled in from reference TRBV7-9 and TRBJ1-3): DTGVSQNPRHKITKRGQNVTFRCDPISEHNRLYWYRQTLGQGPEFLTYFQNEAQLEKSRLLSDRFSAERPKGSFSTLEIQRTEQGDSAMYLCASSFGTGIDTIYFGEGSWLTVV.

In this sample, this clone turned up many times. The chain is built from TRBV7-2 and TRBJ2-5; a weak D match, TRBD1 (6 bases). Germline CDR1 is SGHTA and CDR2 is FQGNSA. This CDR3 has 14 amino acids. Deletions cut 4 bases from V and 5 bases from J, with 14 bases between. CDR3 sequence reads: CASSYTGIVETQYF. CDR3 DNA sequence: TGTGCCAGCAGCTACACAGGGATTGTTGAGACCCAGTACTTC.

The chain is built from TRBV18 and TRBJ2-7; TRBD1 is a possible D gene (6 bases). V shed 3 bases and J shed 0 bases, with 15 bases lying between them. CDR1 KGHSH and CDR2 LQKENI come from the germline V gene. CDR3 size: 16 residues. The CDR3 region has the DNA TGTGCCAGCTCACCCCTGACAGGTTCCAGCTCCTACGAGCAGTACTTC. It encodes CASSPLTGSSSYEQYF.

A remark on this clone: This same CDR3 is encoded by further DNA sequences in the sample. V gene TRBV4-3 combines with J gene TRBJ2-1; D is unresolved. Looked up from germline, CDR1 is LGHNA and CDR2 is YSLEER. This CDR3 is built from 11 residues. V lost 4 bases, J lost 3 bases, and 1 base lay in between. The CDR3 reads CASSLYNEQFF. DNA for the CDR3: TGCGCCAGCAGCCTCTACAATGAGCAGTTCTTC.

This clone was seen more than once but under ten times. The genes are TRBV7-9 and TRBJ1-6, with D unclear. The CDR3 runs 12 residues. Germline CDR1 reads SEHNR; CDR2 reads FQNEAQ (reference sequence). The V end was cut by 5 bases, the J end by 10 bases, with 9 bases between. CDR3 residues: CASSPEGSPLHF. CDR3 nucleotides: TGTGCCAGCAGCCCAGAGGGATCACCCCTCCACTTT.

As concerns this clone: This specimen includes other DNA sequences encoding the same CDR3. This chain's CDR3 is CASSLNGEQFF. In DNA form, the CDR3 reads TGCGCCAGCAGCTTGAACGGGGAGCAGTTCTTC. The gene calls are TRBV5-1 and TRBJ2-1, with D hard to call. The CDR3 is 11 residues long. The germline V gene has CDR1 SGHRS and CDR2 YFSETQ. The V gene lost 1 base and the J gene lost 10 bases, with 6 bases spanning the gap.